Sequencing of this TCR beta chain was carried out in a study of response to subunit inactivated influenza vaccine. The study's findings and limits: Each seasonal influenza vaccination, the authors suggested, recruits few new T cells.

TCRdb independently ran MiXCR on the RT-PCR reads; one entry per CDR3 protein. The data hold a few hundred thousand distinct CDR3 sequences, with roughly 22% observed a single time. This clonotype has ten or more counts. Its antigen is currently unknown. The junction and the germline gene differ at one end; a read error may be behind it. The CDR3 runs to 14 residues. The receptor's source is a man aged 50-75 years who received an inactivated influenza vaccine. The rearrangement uses TRBV12-3 or TRBV12-4 and TRBJ1-3; TRBD1 matches at 8 bases. The sequences come from PBMCs from blood, collected 21 months after vaccination. CDR3 residues: CASSSGQGGNTIYF. The CDR3 DNA reads as TGCGCCAGCAGCAGCGGACAGGGAGGAAACACCATATATTTT.